Here is one TCR beta chain with its context. This sample was taken from a study of blood T cell repertoires in COVID-19. Looking at the study overall: PBMCs, B-cell-depleted T cells, or T cells provided the cDNA or gDNA that made up the material.

The ends lost 1 base at V and 0 bases at J; junction bases unmatched: 5. CDR3 length equals 16 residues. The germline V gene has CDR1 SGHVS and CDR2 FNYEAQ. Individuals drawn from 24 US areas were roughly 18 to 100 years old. The study assigned cohorts using participant-reported clinical history. Recovery meant two consecutive negative NP/OP PCR tests, professional clearance, or resolved symptoms. Some clones are missing from TCRdb's copy, which holds only in-frame ones; the method was immunoSEQ multiplex PCR. Counted here are 330,000 or so clones, about 92% occurring once; the ten biggest clones make up 15% to 20%.

This receptor was identified in a woman aged 25 to 39 who had recovered from COVID-19. This rearrangement joins TRBV7-6 to TRBJ1-1, with 7 bases fitting TRBD1. Sequencing was performed on PBMCs or T cells enriched from blood (not recorded which). CDR3 nucleotide sequence: TGTGCCAGCAGCTTAGGACAGGGACGCATGAACACTGAAGCTTTCTTT. This sequence encodes CASSLGQGRMNTEAFF.